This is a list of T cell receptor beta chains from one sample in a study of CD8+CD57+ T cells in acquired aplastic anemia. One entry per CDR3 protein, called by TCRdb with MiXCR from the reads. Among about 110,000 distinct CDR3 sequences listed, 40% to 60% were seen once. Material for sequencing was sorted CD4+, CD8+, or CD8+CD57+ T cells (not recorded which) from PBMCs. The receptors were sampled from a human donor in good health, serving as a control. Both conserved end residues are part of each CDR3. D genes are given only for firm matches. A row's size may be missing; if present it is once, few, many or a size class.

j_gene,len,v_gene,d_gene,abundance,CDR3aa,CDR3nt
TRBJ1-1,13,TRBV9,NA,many,CASSVGTGTEAFF,TGTGCCAGCAGCGTAGGTACGGGAACTGAAGCTTTCTTT
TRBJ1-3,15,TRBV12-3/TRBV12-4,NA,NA,CATGSSLLSGNTIYF,TGTGCCACCGGATCGAGCCTACTCTCTGGAAACACCATATATTTT
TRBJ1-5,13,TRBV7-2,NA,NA,CASCSGRNQPQHF,TGTGCCAGCTGTTCAGGTCGCAATCAGCCCCAGCATTTT
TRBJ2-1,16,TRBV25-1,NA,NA,CASSSWTVGPGNEQFF,TGTGCCAGCAGCTCATGGACAGTGGGCCCGGGGAATGAGCAGTTCTTC
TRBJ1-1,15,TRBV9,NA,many,CASSPSSGADTEAFF,TGTGCCAGCAGCCCCTCCTCCGGGGCGGACACTGAAGCTTTCTTT
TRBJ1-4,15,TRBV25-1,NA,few,CASSESGGGRQKLFF,TGTGCCAGCAGTGAATCGGGAGGGGGGAGGCAAAAACTGTTTTTT
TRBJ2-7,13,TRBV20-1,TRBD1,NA,CSAGTGATYEQYF,TGCAGTGCTGGGACAGGGGCAACCTACGAGCAGTACTTC
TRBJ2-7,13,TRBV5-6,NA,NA,CASSFTLAHEQYF,TGTGCCAGCAGCTTTACCCTGGCGCATGAGCAGTACTTC
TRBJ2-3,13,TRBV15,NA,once,CATSREIADTQYF,TGTGCCACCAGCAGAGAAATTGCAGATACGCAGTATTTT
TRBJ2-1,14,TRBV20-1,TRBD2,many,CSASIRGDHNEQFF,TGCAGTGCTAGTATCCGGGGGGACCACAATGAGCAGTTCTTC
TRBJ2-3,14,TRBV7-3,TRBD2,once,CASSLGLAPDTQYF,TGTGCCAGCAGCCTAGGACTAGCTCCAGATACGCAGTATTTT
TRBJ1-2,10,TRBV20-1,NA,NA,CSASDWGNTF,TGCAGTGCTAGCGACTGGGGAAACACCTTC
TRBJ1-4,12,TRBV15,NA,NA,CATTHSSEKLFF,TGTGCCACCACACACAGTAGTGAAAAACTGTTTTTT
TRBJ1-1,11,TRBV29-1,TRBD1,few,CSVGGTGEAFF,TGCAGCGTTGGGGGGACAGGTGAAGCTTTCTTT
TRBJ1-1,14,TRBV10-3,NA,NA,CAISEKVLNTEAFF,TGTGCCATCAGTGAGAAGGTATTAAACACTGAAGCCTTCTTT
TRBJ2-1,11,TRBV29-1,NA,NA,CSVRTLYEQFF,TGCAGCGTTAGGACCCTCTATGAGCAGTTCTTC
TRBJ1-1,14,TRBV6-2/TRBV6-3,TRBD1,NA,CASTTGGEHTEAFF,TGTGCCAGCACCACAGGGGGCGAGCACACTGAAGCTTTCTTT
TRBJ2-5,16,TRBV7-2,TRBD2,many,CASSSPSGGPGETQYF,TGTGCCAGCAGCTCACCTAGCGGGGGGCCGGGAGAGACCCAGTACTTC
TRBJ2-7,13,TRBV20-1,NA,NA,CSARRGQGYEQYF,TGCAGTGCTAGGCGTGGGCAGGGGTACGAGCAGTACTTC
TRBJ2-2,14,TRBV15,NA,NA,CATSREVRTGELFF,TGTGCCACCAGCAGAGAGGTCCGAACCGGGGAGCTGTTTTTT
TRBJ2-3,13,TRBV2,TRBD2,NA,CAVLAGGTDTQYF,TGTGCCGTACTAGCGGGAGGGACAGATACGCAGTATTTT
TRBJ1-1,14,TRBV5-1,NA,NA,CASSQIQGNTEAFF,TGCGCCAGCAGCCAGATACAGGGGAACACTGAAGCTTTCTTT
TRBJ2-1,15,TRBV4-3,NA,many,CASSQDRGNYNEQFF,TGCGCCAGCAGCCAAGACAGGGGCAACTACAATGAGCAGTTCTTC
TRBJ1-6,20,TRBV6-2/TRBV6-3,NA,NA,CASSYGARDAGVLGGSPLHF,TGTGCCAGCAGTTACGGTGCTAGAGATGCCGGGGTCTTGGGGGGATCACCCCTCCACTTT
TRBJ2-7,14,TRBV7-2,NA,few,CASSLALAPYEQYF,TGTGCCAGCAGCTTAGCGCTAGCACCCTACGAGCAGTACTTC
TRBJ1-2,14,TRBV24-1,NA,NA,CATSGDNSVYGYTF,TGTGCCACCAGCGGGGACAACTCAGTCTATGGCTACACCTTC
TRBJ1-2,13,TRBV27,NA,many,CASSFPGGYGYTF,TGTGCCAGCAGTTTCCCGGGGGGCTATGGCTACACCTTC
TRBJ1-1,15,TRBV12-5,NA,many,CASGFNTVGNTEAFF,TGTGCTAGTGGTTTCAACACCGTGGGGAACACTGAAGCTTTCTTT
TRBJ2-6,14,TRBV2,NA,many,CASSDEAGANVLTF,TGTGCCAGCAGTGACGAGGCTGGGGCCAACGTCCTGACTTTC
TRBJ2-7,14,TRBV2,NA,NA,CASSGDEGSYEQYF,TGTGCCAGCAGTGGGGATGAAGGGTCCTACGAGCAGTACTTC
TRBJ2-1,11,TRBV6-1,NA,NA,CASLSVTEQFF,TGTGCCAGCTTGTCTGTTACTGAGCAGTTCTTC
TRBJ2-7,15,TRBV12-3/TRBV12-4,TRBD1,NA,CASSSRRTGTYEQYF,TGTGCCAGCAGTTCTCGGAGGACAGGGACCTACGAGCAGTACTTC
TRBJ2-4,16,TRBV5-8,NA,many,CASSLGQAVAKNIQYF,TGTGCCAGCAGCTTGGGACAGGCTGTGGCCAAAAACATTCAGTACTTC
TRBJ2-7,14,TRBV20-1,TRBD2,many,CSAGMTSPRHEQYF,TGCAGTGCTGGAATGACTAGCCCTCGGCACGAGCAGTACTTC
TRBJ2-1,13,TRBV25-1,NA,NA,CVSSVGGGTEQFF,TGTGTCAGCAGCGTAGGGGGGGGCACTGAGCAGTTCTTC
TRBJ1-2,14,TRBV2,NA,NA,CASSAQGTIGGYTF,TGTGCCAGCAGTGCCCAGGGGACTATAGGGGGCTACACCTTC
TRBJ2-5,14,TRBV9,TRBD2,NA,CASSPSGGQETQYF,TGTGCCAGCAGCCCGAGCGGGGGACAAGAGACCCAGTACTTC
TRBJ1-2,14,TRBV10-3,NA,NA,CAISERGPNYGYTF,TGTGCCATCAGTGAAAGAGGGCCTAACTATGGCTACACCTTC
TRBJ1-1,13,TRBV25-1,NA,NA,CASGWGQDTEAFF,TGTGCCAGCGGTTGGGGGCAGGACACTGAAGCTTTCTTT
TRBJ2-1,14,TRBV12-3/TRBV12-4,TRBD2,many,CASSFSERGNEQFF,TGTGCCAGCAGTTTCTCGGAGCGGGGGAATGAGCAGTTCTTC
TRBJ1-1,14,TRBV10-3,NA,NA,CASSGQGGNTEAFF,TGTGCCAGCAGCGGCCAAGGAGGGAACACTGAAGCTTTCTTT
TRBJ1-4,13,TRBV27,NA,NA,CASGEARGEKLFF,TGTGCCAGCGGGGAGGCACGTGGCGAAAAACTGTTTTTT